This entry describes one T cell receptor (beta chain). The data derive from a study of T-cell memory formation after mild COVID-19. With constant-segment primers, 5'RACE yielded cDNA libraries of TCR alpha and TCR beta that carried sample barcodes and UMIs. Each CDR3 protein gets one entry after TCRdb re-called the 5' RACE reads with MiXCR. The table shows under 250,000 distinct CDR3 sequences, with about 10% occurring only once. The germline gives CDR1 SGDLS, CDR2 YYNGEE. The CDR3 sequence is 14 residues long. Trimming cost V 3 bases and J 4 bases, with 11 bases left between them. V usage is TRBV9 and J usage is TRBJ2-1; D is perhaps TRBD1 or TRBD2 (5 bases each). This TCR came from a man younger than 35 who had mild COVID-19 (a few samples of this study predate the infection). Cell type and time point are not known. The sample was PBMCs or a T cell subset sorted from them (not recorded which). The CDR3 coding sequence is TGTGCCAGCAGCGGTCCAGGGAGATACAATGAGCAGTTCTTC. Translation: CASSGPGRYNEQFF.